This TCR beta chain originates from a study of blood T cell repertoires in COVID-19. On the study more broadly: Samples came from the United States, Italy and Spain, spanning acute and convalescent COVID-19. In each case, the material was cDNA or gDNA derived from T cells, B-cell-depleted T cells, or PBMCs.

In the study's own analysis: By means of reference gene primer amplification, nucleated cell counts were estimated. Produced via immunoSEQ multiplex PCR; TCRdb's table is partial and in-frame only. V and J calls and clone size follow that table, whereas D and trimming were derived from the DNA. Of around 230,000 clones listed, 83% are singletons. The CDR3 has 14 residues. The germline V gene encodes CDR1 KGHSH and CDR2 LQKENI. Trimming at V came to 3 bases and at J to 6 bases, leaving 6 bases not matched to a gene. Sequencing was performed on peripheral blood. The chain employs TRBV18 and TRBJ2-7; the match to TRBD1 covers 9 bases. This TCR derives from a woman in her forties or fifties with acute or convalescent COVID-19. CDR3 DNA sequence: TGTGCCAGCTCACCGCGGGACAGGGCGGGCGAGCAGTACTTC. Translated, it gives CASSPRDRAGEQYF.